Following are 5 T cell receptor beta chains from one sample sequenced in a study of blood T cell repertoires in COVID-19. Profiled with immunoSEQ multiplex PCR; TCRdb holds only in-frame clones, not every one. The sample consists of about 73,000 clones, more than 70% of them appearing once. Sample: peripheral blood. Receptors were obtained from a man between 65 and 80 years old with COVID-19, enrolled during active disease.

CDR3 bases: TGTGCCAGCAGTTTAAGGTCGGGGTCACAGCCCCAGCATTTT. Its translation is CASSLRSGSQPQHF. This chain uses TRBV27 with TRBJ1-5; no clear D. This CDR3 contains 14 residues. Trimming stripped 2 bases from V and 7 bases from J, with 12 bases between. Germline CDR1 is MNHEY and CDR2 is SMNVEV (reference sequence).

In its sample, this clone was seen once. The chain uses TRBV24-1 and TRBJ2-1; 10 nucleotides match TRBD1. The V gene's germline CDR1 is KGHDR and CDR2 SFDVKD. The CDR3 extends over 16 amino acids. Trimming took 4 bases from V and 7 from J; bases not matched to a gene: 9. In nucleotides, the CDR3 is TGTGCCACCAGTGAGACCAGGACAGGGGGGCGGAATGAGCAGTTCTTC. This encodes CATSETRTGGRNEQFF.

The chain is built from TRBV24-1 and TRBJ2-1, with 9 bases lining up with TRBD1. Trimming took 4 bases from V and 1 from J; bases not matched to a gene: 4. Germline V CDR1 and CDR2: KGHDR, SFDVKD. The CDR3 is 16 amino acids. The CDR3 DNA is TGTGCCACCAGTGAGACAGGGGGTTCTTCCTACAATGAGCAGTTCTTC. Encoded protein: CATSETGGSSYNEQFF.

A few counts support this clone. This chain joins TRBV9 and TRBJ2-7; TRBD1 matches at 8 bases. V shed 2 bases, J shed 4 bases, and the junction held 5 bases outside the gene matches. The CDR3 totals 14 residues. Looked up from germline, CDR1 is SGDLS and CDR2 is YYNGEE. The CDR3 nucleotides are TGTGCCAGCAGCGTGTCAGGGGGCATGTACGAGCAGTACTTC. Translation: CASSVSGGMYEQYF. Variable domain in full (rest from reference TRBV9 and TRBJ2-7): DSGVTQTPKHLITATGQRVTLRCSPRSGDLSVYWYQQSLDQGLQFLIQYYNGEERAKGNILERFSAQQFPDLHSELNLSSLELGDSALYFCASSVSGGMYEQYFGPGTRLTVT.

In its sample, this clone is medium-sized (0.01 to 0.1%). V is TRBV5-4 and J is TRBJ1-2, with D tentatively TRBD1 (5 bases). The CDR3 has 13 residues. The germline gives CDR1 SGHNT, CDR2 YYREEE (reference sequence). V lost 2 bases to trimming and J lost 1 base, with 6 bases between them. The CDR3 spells CASSFDSNYGYTF. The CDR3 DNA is TGTGCCAGCAGCTTTGACAGTAACTATGGCTACACCTTC.